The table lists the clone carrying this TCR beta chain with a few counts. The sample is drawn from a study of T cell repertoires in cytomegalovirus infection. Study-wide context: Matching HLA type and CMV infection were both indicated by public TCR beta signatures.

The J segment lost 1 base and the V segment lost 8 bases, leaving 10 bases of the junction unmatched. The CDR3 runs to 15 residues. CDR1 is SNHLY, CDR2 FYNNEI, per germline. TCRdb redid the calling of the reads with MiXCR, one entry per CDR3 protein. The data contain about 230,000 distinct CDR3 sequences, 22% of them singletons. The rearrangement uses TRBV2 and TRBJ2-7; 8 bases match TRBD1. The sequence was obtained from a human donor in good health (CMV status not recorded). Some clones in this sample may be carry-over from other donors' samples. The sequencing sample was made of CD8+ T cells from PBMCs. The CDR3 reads CASYPGGFVSYEQYF. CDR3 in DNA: TGTGCCAGCTATCCAGGGGGCTTTGTTTCCTACGAGCAGTACTTC.